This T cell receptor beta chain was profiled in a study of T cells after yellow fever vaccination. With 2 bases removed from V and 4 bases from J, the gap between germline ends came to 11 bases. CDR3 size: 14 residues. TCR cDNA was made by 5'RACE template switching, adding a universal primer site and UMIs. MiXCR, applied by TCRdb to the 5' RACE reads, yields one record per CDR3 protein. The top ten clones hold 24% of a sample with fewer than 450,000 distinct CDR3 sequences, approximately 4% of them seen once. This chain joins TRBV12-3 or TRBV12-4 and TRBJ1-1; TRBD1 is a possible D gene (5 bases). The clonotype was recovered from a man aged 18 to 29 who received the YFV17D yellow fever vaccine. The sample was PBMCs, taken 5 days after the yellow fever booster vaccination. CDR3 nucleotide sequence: TGTGCCAGCAGTTTACAGGGAGGAATCACTGAAGCTTTCTTT. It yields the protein CASSLQGGITEAFF.